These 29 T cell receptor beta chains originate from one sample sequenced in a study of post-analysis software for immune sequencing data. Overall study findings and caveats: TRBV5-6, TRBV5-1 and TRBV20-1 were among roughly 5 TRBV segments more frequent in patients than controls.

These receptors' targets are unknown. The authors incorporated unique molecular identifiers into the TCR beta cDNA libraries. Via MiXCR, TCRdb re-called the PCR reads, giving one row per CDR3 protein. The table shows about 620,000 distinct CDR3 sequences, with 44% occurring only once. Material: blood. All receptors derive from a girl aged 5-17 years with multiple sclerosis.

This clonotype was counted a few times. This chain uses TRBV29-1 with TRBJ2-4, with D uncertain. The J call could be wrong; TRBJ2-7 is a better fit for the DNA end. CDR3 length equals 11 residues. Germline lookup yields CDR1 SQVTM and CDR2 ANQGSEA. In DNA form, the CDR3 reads TGCAGCGCAAACCGAGAAAACGAGCAGTACTTC. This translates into CSANRENEQYF.

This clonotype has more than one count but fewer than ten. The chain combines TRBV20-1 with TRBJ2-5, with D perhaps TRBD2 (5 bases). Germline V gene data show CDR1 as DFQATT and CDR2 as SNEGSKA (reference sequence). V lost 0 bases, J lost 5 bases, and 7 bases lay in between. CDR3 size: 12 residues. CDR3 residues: CSARDSGETQYF. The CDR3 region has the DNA TGCAGTGCTAGAGATTCGGGGGAGACCCAGTACTTC.

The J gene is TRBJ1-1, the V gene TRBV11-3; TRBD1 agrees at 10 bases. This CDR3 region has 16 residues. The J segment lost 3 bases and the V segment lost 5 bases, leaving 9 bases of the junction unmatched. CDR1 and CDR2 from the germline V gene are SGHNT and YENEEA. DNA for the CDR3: TGTGCCAGCAGCCCCCGGGACAGGGGAGAGGACACTGAAGCTTTCTTT. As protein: CASSPRDRGEDTEAFF.

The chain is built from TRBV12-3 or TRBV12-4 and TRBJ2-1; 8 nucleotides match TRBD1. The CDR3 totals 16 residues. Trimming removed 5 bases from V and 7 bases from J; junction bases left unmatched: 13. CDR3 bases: TGTGCCAGCAGTCAATTAAGCCCCCGGACAGGGAATGAGCAGTTCTTC. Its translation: CASSQLSPRTGNEQFF.

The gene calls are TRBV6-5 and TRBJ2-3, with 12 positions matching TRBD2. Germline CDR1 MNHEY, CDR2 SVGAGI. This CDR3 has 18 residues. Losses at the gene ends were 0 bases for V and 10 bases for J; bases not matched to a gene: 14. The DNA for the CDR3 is TGTGCCAGCAGTTACTCGAGCCCAGGGGAACTAGCGGGAGGCTCGCAGTATTTT. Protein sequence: CASSYSSPGELAGGSQYF.

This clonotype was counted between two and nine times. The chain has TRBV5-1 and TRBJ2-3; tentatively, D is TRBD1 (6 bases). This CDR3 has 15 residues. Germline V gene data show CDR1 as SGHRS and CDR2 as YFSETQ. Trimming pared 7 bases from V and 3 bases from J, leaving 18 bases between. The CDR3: CASAEWDTQTDTQYF. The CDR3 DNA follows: TGCGCCAGCGCCGAGTGGGACACCCAGACAGATACGCAGTATTTT.

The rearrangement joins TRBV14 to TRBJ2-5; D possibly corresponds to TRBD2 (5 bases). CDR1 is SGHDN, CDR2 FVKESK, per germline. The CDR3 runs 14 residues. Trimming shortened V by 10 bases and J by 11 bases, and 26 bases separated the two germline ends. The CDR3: CATRLTSSYNEQYF. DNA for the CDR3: TGTGCCACCCGACTAACGAGCTCCTACAATGAGCAGTACTTC.

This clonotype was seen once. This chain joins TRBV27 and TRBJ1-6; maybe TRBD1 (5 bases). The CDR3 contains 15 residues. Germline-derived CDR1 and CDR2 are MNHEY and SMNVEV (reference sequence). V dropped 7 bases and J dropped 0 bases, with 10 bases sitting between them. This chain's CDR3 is CASTGGSSYNSPLHF. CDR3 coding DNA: TGTGCCAGCACCGGGGGGAGCTCCTATAATTCACCCCTCCACTTT.

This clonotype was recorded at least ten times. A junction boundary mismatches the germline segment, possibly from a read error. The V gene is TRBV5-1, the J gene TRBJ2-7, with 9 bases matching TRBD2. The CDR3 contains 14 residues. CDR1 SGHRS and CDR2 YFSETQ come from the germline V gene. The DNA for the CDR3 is TGTGCCAGCAGTCTGCGGGGGGGCACCTACGAGCAGTACTTC. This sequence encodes CASSLRGGTYEQYF.

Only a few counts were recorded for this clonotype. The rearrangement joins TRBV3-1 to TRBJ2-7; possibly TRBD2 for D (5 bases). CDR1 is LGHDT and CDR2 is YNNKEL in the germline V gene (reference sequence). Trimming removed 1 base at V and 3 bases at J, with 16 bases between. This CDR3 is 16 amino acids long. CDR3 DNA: TGTGCCAGCAGCCAAGTAAGCGGCACTTCGAGCTACGAGCAGTACTTC. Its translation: CASSQVSGTSSYEQYF.

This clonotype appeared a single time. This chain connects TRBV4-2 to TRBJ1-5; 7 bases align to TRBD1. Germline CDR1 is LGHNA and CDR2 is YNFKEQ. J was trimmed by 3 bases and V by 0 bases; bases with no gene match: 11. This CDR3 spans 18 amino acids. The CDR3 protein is CASSQETGTETFNQPQHF. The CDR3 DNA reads TGTGCCAGCAGCCAAGAGACGGGGACAGAAACGTTCAATCAGCCCCAGCATTTT.

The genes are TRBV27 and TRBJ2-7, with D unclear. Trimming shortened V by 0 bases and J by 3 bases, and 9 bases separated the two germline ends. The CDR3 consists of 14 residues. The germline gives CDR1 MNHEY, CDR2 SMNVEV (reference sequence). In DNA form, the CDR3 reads TGTGCCAGCAGTTTATCTGGAGACGGCTACGAGCAGTACTTC. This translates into CASSLSGDGYEQYF.

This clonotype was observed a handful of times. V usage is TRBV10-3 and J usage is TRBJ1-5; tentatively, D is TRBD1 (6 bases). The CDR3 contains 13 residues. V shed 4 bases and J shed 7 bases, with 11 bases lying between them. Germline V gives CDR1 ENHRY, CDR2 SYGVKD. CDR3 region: CAISAGARQPQHF. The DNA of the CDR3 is TGTGCCATCAGTGCGGGGGCACGACAGCCCCAGCATTTT.

CDR3 in DNA: TGTGCCAGCAGTCGACTGACTAGCGGTGGGGAGACCCAGTTCTTC. As protein: CASSRLTSGGETQFF. V is TRBV28 and J is TRBJ2-1; 9 nucleotides line up with TRBD2. Germline CDR1 is MDHEN and CDR2 is SYDVKM. The ends lost 5 bases at V and 13 bases at J; junction bases unmatched: 15. The CDR3 spans 15 residues.

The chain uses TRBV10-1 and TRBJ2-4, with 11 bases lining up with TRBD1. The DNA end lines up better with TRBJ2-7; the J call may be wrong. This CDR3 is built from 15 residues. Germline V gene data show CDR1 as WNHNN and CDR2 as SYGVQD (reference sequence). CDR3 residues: CASSESGTGGYEQYF. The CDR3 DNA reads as TGCGCCAGCAGTGAGTCAGGGACAGGGGGTTACGAGCAGTACTTC.

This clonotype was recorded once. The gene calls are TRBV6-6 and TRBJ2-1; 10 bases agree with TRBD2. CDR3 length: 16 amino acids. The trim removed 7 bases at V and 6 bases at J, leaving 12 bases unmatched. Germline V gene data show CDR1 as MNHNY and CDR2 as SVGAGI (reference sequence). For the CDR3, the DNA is TGTGCCAGCATTCCAGGGAACCTAGCGGGGGTCAATGAGCAGTTCTTC. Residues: CASIPGNLAGVNEQFF.

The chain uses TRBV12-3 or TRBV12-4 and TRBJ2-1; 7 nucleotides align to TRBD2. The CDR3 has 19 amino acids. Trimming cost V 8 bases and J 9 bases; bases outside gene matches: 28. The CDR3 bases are TGTGCCAGCCGAGACCGGGGCGGGGGTGGGAAATACGGTAGACGTGAGCAGTTCTTC. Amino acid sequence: CASRDRGGGGKYGRREQFF.

The CDR3 is CASGTLGQGRSNTEAFF. CDR3 sequence (DNA): TGCGCCAGTGGGACTCTGGGACAGGGGCGATCGAACACTGAAGCTTTCTTT. The chain links TRBV5-1 to TRBJ1-1, with TRBD1 matching 10 bases. The CDR3 runs 17 residues. J gave up 1 base and V 8 bases, and 14 bases lay outside the gene matches. Germline values: CDR1 SGHRS, CDR2 YFSETQ.

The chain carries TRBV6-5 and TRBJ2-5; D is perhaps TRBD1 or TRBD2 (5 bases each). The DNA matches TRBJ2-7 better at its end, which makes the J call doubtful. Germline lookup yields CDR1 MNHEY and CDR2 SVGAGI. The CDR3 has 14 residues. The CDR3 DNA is TGTGCCAGCAGTGGAACTAGTGGGGCAGCCGAGCAGTACTTC. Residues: CASSGTSGAAEQYF.

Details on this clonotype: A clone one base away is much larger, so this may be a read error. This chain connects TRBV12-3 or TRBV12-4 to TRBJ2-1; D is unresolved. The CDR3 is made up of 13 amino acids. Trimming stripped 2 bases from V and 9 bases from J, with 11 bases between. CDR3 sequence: CASSLLLGSEQFF. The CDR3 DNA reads TGTGCCAGCAGTTTACTTCTAGGCAGTGAGCAGTTCTTC.

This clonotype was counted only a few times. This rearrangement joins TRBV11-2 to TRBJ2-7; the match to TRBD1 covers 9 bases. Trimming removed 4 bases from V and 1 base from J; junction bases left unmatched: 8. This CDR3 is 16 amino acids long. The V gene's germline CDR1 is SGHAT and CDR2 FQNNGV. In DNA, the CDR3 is TGTGCCAGCAGCTCCCAACCGGACAGGGGATCCTACGAGCAGTACTTC. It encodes CASSSQPDRGSYEQYF.

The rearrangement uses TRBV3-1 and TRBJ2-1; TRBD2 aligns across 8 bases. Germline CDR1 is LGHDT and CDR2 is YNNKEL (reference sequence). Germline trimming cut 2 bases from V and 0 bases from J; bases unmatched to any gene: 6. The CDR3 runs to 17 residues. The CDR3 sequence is CASSQNPGRVSYNEQFF. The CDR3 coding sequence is TGTGCCAGCAGCCAAAACCCCGGGAGGGTCTCCTACAATGAGCAGTTCTTC.

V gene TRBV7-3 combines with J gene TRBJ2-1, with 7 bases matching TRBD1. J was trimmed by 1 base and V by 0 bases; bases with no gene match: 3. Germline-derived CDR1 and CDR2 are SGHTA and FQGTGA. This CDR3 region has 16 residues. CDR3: CASSLTPGQSYNEQFF. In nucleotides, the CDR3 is TGTGCCAGCAGCTTAACACCGGGACAGTCCTACAATGAGCAGTTCTTC.

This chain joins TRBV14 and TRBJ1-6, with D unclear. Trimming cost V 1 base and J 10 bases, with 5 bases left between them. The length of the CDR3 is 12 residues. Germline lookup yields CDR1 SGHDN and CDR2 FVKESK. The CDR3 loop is CASSQVGSPLHF. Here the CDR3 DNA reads TGTGCCAGCAGCCAAGTTGGCTCACCCCTCCACTTT. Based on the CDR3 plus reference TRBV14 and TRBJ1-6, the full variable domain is EAGVTQFPSHSVIEKGQTVTLRCDPISGHDNLYWYRRVMGKEIKFLLHFVKESKQDESGMPNNRFLAERTGGTYSTLKVQPAELEDSGVYFCASSQVGSPLHFGNGTRLTVT.

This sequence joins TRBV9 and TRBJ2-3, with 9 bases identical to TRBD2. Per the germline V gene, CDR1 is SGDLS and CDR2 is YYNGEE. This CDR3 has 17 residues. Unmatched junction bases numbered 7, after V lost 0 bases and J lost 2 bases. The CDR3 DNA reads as TGTGCCAGCAGCGTAGGAGCGGGGGGAACCCACACAGATACGCAGTATTTT. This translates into CASSVGAGGTHTDTQYF.

This CDR3 is CATSKNQPQHF. The CDR3 nucleotides read TGTGCCACCAGCAAGAACCAGCCCCAGCATTTT. The chain recombines TRBV6-6 with TRBJ1-5; D gene ambiguous. Trimming cost V 10 bases and J 7 bases, with 11 bases left between them. CDR3 length: 11 amino acids. CDR1 is MNHNY and CDR2 is SVGAGI in the germline V gene (reference sequence).

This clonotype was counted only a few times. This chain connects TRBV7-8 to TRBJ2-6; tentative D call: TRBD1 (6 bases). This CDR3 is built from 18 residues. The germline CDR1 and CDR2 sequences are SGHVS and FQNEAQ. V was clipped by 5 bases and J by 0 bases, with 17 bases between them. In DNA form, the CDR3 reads TGTGCCAGCAGCCCCTCGGGCAGGGGCCGCTCTGGGGCCAACGTCCTGACTTTC. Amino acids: CASSPSGRGRSGANVLTF. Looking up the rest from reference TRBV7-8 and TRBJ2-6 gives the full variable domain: GAGVSQSPRYKVAKRGQDVALRCDPISGHVSLFWYQQALGQGPEFLTYFQNEAQLDKSGLPSDRFFAERPEGSVSTLKIQRTQQEDSAVYLCASSPSGRGRSGANVLTFGAGSRLTVL.

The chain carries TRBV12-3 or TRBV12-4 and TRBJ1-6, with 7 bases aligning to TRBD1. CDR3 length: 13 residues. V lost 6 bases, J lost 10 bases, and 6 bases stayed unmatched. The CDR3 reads CASSSDRESPLHF. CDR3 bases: TGTGCCAGCAGCTCTGACAGGGAATCACCCCTCCACTTT.

The chain's CDR3 is CASSYSDGASGVYEQYF. Here the CDR3 DNA reads TGTGCCAGCAGTTACTCTGATGGTGCTAGCGGAGTCTACGAGCAGTACTTC. The chain links TRBV6-5 to TRBJ2-5; 7 bases align to TRBD2. TRBJ2-7 explains the end of the DNA better; the J call may be wrong. The CDR3 has 17 residues. Germline V lookup: CDR1 MNHEY, CDR2 SVGAGI.